This paragraph reports one T cell receptor (beta chain). This specimen comes from a study of control samples from healthy donors and cancer patients. Clones were read by immunoSEQ multiplex PCR, and TCRdb kept only the in-frame ones, dropping some. The sample has around 28,000 clones, around nine tenths seen once. Trimming stripped 0 bases from V and 0 bases from J, with 12 bases between. Germline V gene data show CDR1 as MNHEY and CDR2 as SVGEGT. The CDR3 has 16 amino acids. The receptor's source is a woman in her 40s with lung cancer. The specimen was PBMCs. The rearrangement uses TRBV6-2 or TRBV6-3 and TRBJ2-7; D unclear. The CDR3 region has the DNA TGTGCCAGCAGTTACTCTTGGGGTTCCGCCTCCTACGAGCAGTACTTC. This codes for CASSYSWGSASYEQYF.